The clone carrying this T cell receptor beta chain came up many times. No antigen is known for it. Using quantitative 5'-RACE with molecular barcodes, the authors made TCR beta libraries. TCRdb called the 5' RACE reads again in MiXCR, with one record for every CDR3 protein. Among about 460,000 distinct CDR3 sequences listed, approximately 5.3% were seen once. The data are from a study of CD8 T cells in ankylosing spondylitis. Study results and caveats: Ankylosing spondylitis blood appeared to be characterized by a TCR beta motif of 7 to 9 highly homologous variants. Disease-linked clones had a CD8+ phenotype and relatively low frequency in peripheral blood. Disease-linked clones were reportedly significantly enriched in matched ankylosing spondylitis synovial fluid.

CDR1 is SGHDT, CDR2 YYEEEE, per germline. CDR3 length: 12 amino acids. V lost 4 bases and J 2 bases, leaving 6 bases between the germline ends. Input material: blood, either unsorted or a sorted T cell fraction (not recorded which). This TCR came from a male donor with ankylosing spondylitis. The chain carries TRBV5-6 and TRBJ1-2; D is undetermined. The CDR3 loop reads CASSRRNYGYTF. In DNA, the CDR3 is TGTGCCAGCAGCCGTAGAAACTATGGCTACACCTTC.